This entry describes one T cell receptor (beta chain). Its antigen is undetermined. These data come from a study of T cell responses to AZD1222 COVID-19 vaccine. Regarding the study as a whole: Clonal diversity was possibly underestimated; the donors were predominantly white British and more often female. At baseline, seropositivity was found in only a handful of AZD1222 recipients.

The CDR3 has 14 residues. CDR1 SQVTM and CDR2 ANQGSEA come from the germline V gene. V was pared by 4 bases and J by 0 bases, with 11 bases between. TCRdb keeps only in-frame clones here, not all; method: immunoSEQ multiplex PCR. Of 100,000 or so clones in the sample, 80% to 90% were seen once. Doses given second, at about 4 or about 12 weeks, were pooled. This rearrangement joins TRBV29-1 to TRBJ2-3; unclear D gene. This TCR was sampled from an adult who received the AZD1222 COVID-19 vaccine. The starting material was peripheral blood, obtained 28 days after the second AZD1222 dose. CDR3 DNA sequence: TGCAGCGTTGTTCCGGCTACTAGCACAGATACGCAGTATTTT. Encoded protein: CSVVPATSTDTQYF.